This T cell receptor beta chain emerged from a study of beta chain features in type 1 diabetes. Reverse transcribing all isolated RNA meant expressed TCRB transcripts were sequenced. TCRdb's copy holds only in-frame clones and misses some; the assay was immunoSEQ multiplex PCR. The sample gives 240,000 or so clones, less than 35% of which show up once; roughly 4.1% is in the top ten. This clone has at least ten counts. Antigen unknown. Study-level findings and limits: For patients, the naive, central memory and Treg TCRB repertoires appeared more alike than for healthy donors.

Germline V gives CDR1 SGHTA, CDR2 FQGNSA. Trimming removed 5 bases at V and 4 bases at J, with 17 bases between. CDR3 size: 15 residues. The gene calls are TRBV7-2 and TRBJ2-5, with a weak D call TRBD2 (6 bases). This TCR was sampled from a young man in good health. The sequencing input was central memory CD4+ T cells from blood. The CDR3 reads CASSTKVGGGETQYF. Here the CDR3 DNA reads TGTGCCAGCAGCACTAAAGTGGGGGGTGGAGAGACCCAGTACTTC.